This entry features one T cell receptor beta chain sequence. Its antigen is as yet unknown. The data originate from a study of Graves' ophthalmopathy and Graves' hyperthyroidism. Points from the study as a whole: The model reached 70.59% sensitivity and around 74% specificity for predicting ophthalmopathy progression. A majority of expanded thyroid clonotypes exceeding 0.001 frequency were likewise present in blood.

Trimming shortened V by 8 bases and J by 3 bases, and 20 bases separated the two germline ends. The CDR3 length is 15 residues. RNA transcripts yielded amplified TCR beta CDR3 regions. Scientists carried out first-round RT-PCR using HTBI primers and then a second-round multiplex PCR. Using its own MiXCR run on the multiplex PCR reads, TCRdb lists one record per CDR3 protein. Among some 750,000 distinct CDR3 sequences listed, roughly two fifths were seen once. Sequences were obtained from peripheral blood. This chain joins TRBV12-3 or TRBV12-4 and TRBJ2-7; D is perhaps TRBD1 or TRBD2 (5 bases each). This clonotype was sampled from an adult man with Graves' ophthalmopathy. CDR3 sequence: CASVEGAGALYEQYF. CDR3 nucleotides: TGTGCCAGCGTCGAGGGAGCCGGGGCGCTCTACGAGCAGTACTTC.